These 21 T cell receptor beta chains share one sample of origin, sequenced in a study of Graves' ophthalmopathy and Graves' hyperthyroidism. Amplification of the TCR beta CDR3 regions used RNA transcripts (as template). Second-round multiplex PCR came after a first-round RT-PCR that employed HTBI primers. TCRdb reprocessed the multiplex PCR reads via MiXCR and lists one record per CDR3 protein. Among about 340,000 distinct CDR3 sequences listed, 15% to 20% were seen once. Sequencing was done on a sample of peripheral blood. These receptors all come from an adult man with Graves' ophthalmopathy.

There are many counts of this clonotype. One end of the junction does not line up with germline, which may come from a read error. The chain links TRBV18 to TRBJ2-7; TRBD1 matches at 11 bases. The CDR3 is 14 residues long. Per the germline V gene, CDR1 is KGHSH and CDR2 is LQKENI. CDR3 in amino acids: CASSPGTGGYEQYF. CDR3 nucleotides: TGCGCCAGCAGCCCCGGGACAGGGGGATACGAGCAGTACTTC.

This clonotype was counted at least ten times. The chain recombines TRBV6-5 with TRBJ2-7; a possible D gene is TRBD2 (5 bases). CDR1 and CDR2 (germline): MNHEY, SVGAGI. The V and J ends lost 0 bases and 3 bases respectively, with 15 bases between them. The CDR3 covers 16 residues. The CDR3 region is CASSYSSAKVDYEQYF. Written as DNA, the CDR3 is TGTGCCAGCAGTTACTCTAGCGCAAAGGTCGACTACGAGCAGTACTTC.

In its sample, this clonotype was seen many times. V gene TRBV5-1 combines with J gene TRBJ1-2; no clear D gene. This CDR3 spans 14 amino acids. Between the trimmed V and J ends, which lost 4 bases and 0 bases, there was a span of 10 bases. Per the germline V gene, CDR1 is SGHRS and CDR2 is YFSETQ. CDR3 loop: CASSPVAANYGYTF. DNA of the CDR3: TGCGCCAGCAGCCCGGTAGCAGCTAACTATGGCTACACCTTC.

This clonotype was counted only a few times. The J gene is TRBJ1-2, the V gene TRBV12-3 or TRBV12-4; D uncertain. This CDR3 has 13 residues. The V gene lost 4 bases and the J gene lost 3 bases, with 9 bases spanning the gap. The CDR3 nucleotides are TGTGCCAGCAGTTCCGGGCGCTACTATGGCTACACCTTC. Protein: CASSSGRYYGYTF.

Many counts were recorded for this clonotype. V usage is TRBV2 and J usage is TRBJ1-5; 7 nucleotides align to TRBD1. Germline-derived CDR1 and CDR2 are SNHLY and FYNNEI. CDR3 length: 15 amino acids. V was clipped by 4 bases and J by 3 bases; unmatched bases: 6. CDR3 in amino acids: CASSGWTGVNQPQHF. The CDR3 DNA reads as TGTGCCAGCAGTGGATGGACAGGCGTCAATCAGCCCCAGCATTTT.

This clonotype was observed at least ten times. The chain recombines TRBV11-1 with TRBJ2-7; TRBD1 matches 8 bases. Germline trimming cut 5 bases from V and 4 bases from J; bases unmatched to any gene: 7. This CDR3 contains 14 residues. Germline V gene lookup returns CDR1 SGHAT and CDR2 FQDESV (reference sequence). CDR3 DNA: TGTGCCAGCAGCGGACGGACAGGGTTGTACGAGCAGTACTTC. This translates into CASSGRTGLYEQYF. The variable domain in full, with the rest retrieved from reference TRBV11-1 and TRBJ2-7, is EAEVAQSPRYKITEKSQAVAFWCDPISGHATLYWYRQILGQGPELLVQFQDESVVDDSQLPKDRFSAERLKGVDSTLKIQPAELGDSAMYLCASSGRTGLYEQYFGPGTRLTVT.

This clonotype occurred many times. The chain links TRBV30 to TRBJ2-2; D is unresolved. There are 12 residues in the CDR3. CDR1 and CDR2 from the germline V gene are GTSNPN and SVGIG (reference sequence). V lost 3 bases and J 6 bases, leaving 8 bases between the germline ends. Here the CDR3 reads CAWRPLSGELFF. Written as DNA, the CDR3 is TGTGCCTGGAGGCCCCTCTCCGGGGAGCTGTTTTTT. The full variable domain, in which reference TRBV30 and TRBJ2-2 provide the parts outside the CDR3, is SQTIHQWPATLVQPVGSPLSLECTVEGTSNPNLYWYRQAAGRGLQLLFYSVGIGQISSEVPQNLSASRPQDRQFILSSKKLLLSDSGFYLCAWRPLSGELFFGEGSRLTVL.

This clonotype was seen repeatedly, ten times or more. The CDR3 bases are TGTGCCAGCAGCAAGGGGACAGTCTCTGGAAACACCATATATTTT. This gives the protein CASSKGTVSGNTIYF. The chain links TRBV11-2 to TRBJ1-3; 7 nucleotides align to TRBD1. This CDR3 contains 15 residues. The trim removed 5 bases at V and 0 bases at J, leaving 4 bases unmatched. CDR1 SGHAT and CDR2 FQNNGV come from the germline V gene.

V is TRBV6-5 and J is TRBJ2-5, with D unresolved. Germline assignment: CDR1 MNHEY and CDR2 SVGAGI. The CDR3 has 14 amino acids. Trimming took 0 bases from V and 2 from J, leaving 7 bases between them. As DNA, the CDR3 is TGTGCCAGCAGTTACTCCGGCGTTCAAGAGACCCAGTACTTC. The encoded protein is CASSYSGVQETQYF.

This clonotype was seen ten or more times. The chain recombines TRBV20-1 with TRBJ2-7; the match to TRBD1 covers 12 bases. This CDR3 has 15 amino acids. The trim removed 1 base at V and 5 bases at J, leaving 6 bases unmatched. In germline, CDR1 is DFQATT, CDR2 SNEGSKA (reference sequence). In nucleotides, the CDR3 is TGCAGTGCTAGAGGGCGGGACAGGGGGCACCACGAGCAGTACTTC. This translates into CSARGRDRGHHEQYF.

This clonotype was seen ten or more times. The V and J genes are TRBV5-6 and TRBJ1-6, with D unresolved. CDR3 length: 12 residues. Germline V CDR1 and CDR2: SGHDT, YYEEEE. V was clipped by 2 bases and J by 14 bases, with 11 bases between them. CDR3 sequence (DNA): TGTGCCAGCAGCTTAAGTCGCGAAACCCTCCACTTT. Its translation is CASSLSRETLHF.

This clonotype occurred many times. This chain joins TRBV7-9 and TRBJ1-1; D may be TRBD1 (5 bases). V was clipped by 4 bases and J by 3 bases, with 15 bases between them. The CDR3 length is 15 residues. Germline V gene data show CDR1 as SEHNR and CDR2 as FQNEAQ (reference sequence). The CDR3 coding sequence is TGTGCCAGCAGCTACCCCCTGGGGGTGGACACTGAAGCTTTCTTT. Translating it yields CASSYPLGVDTEAFF.

This clonotype was seen repeatedly, ten times or more. This rearrangement joins TRBV4-1 to TRBJ2-5, with D tentatively TRBD2 (6 bases). Germline lookup yields CDR1 MGHRA and CDR2 YSYEKL. The CDR3 totals 16 residues. The V gene lost 4 bases and the J gene lost 4 bases, with 19 bases spanning the gap. CDR3: CASSPKLGLGGETQYF. Here the CDR3 DNA reads TGCGCCAGCAGCCCCAAGCTAGGACTGGGAGGAGAGACCCAGTACTTC.

This clonotype was recorded at least ten times. This sequence joins TRBV30 and TRBJ1-5; D unclear. The CDR3 has 13 amino acids. V was cut by 2 bases and J by 1 base, with 6 bases left in between. CDR1 and CDR2 from the germline V gene are GTSNPN and SVGIG (reference sequence). CDR3 loop: CAWSSVSNQPQHF. The CDR3 DNA sequence: TGTGCCTGGAGTTCCGTGAGCAATCAGCCCCAGCATTTT.

This clonotype was detected ten times or more. This chain joins TRBV5-5 and TRBJ1-6; tentatively, D is TRBD1 (5 bases). CDR3 length: 15 amino acids. Trimming cost V 2 bases and J 5 bases, with 11 bases left between them. The V gene's germline CDR1 is SGHKS and CDR2 YYEKEE (reference sequence). In nucleotides, the CDR3 is TGTGCCAGCAGCTTCAGGGACCCCGATAATTCACCCCTCCACTTT. This encodes CASSFRDPDNSPLHF.

This clonotype was recorded at least ten times. The chain is built from TRBV6-2 or TRBV6-3 and TRBJ2-3; possibly TRBD1 or TRBD2 for D (5 bases each). Trimming took off 6 bases at V and 2 bases at J, with 6 bases between the two ends. Germline CDR1 is MNHEY and CDR2 is SVGEGT. The CDR3 length is 12 residues. In nucleotides, the CDR3 is TGTGCCAGCAGCGGGGCCACAGATACGCAGTATTTT. The encoded protein is CASSGATDTQYF.

The J gene is TRBJ2-5, the V gene TRBV27; 7 bases are a match to TRBD2. Germline assignment: CDR1 MNHEY and CDR2 SMNVEV (reference sequence). V gave up 5 bases and J gave up 1 base; unmatched junction bases: 10. This CDR3 has 16 residues. This CDR3 reads CASSPPRLAAQETQYF. The CDR3 bases are TGTGCCAGCAGTCCCCCTAGACTAGCCGCCCAAGAGACCCAGTACTTC.

This clonotype turned up a few times. At one of its ends the junction is not consistent with the germline gene, which may arise from a read error. The V call is TRBV4-2, the J call TRBJ1-2; TRBD1 matches 10 bases. Germline assignment: CDR1 LGHNA and CDR2 YNFKEQ. CDR3 size: 14 residues. The CDR3 DNA is TGTGTCAGCAGCCAGGGGACAGGGGACTATGGCTACACCTTC. It codes for CVSSQGTGDYGYTF.

This clonotype was seen repeatedly, ten times or more. The rearrangement links TRBV5-1 to TRBJ1-6; maybe TRBD1 (5 bases). Germline V gene sequence: CDR1 SGHRS, CDR2 YFSETQ. Deletions cut 2 bases from V and 0 bases from J, with 9 bases between. The CDR3 length is 16 residues. CDR3 DNA sequence: TGCGCCAGCAGCTTACAAGGGACCTCCTATAATTCACCCCTCCACTTT. The encoded protein is CASSLQGTSYNSPLHF.

In this sample, this clonotype turned up a few times. This chain joins TRBV20-1 and TRBJ2-5, with 7 positions matching TRBD2. CDR1 is DFQATT and CDR2 is SNEGSKA in the germline V gene (reference sequence). V lost 0 bases and J lost 4; bases outside the gene matches: 2. This CDR3 region has 13 residues. The CDR3 DNA reads as TGCAGTGCTAGAGATGTAGCGGGAGAGACCCAGTACTTC. Its protein is CSARDVAGETQYF.

This clonotype was picked up many times. The chain joins TRBV5-6 to TRBJ2-2, with D unresolved. The V and J ends lost 4 bases and 3 bases respectively, with 16 bases between them. The CDR3 is 16 amino acids. Per the germline V gene, CDR1 is SGHDT and CDR2 is YYEEEE. Here the CDR3 DNA reads TGTGCCAGCAGCCCCTACCGTAACAGTTACACCGGGGAGCTGTTTTTT. Protein sequence: CASSPYRNSYTGELFF.